Many counts were recorded for the clone carrying this T cell receptor beta chain. This entry comes from a study of CD8 T cells in ankylosing spondylitis. The length of the CDR3 is 14 residues. Trimming took 5 bases from V and 2 from J, leaving 11 bases between them. CDR1 and CDR2 from the germline V gene are WNHNN and SYGVQD (reference sequence). MiXCR was run by TCRdb on the 5' RACE reads, yielding one entry per CDR3 protein. The repertoire holds 200,000 to 300,000 distinct CDR3 sequences, with 8.6% as singletons. Sequencing was done on a sample of blood, either unsorted or a sorted T cell fraction (not recorded which). The chain recombines TRBV10-1 with TRBJ2-3, with a weak D call TRBD2 (6 bases). This clonotype originated in a male donor with ankylosing spondylitis or in good health (not recorded which). The chain's CDR3 is CASSSGGITDTQYF. For the CDR3, the DNA is TGCGCCAGCAGTTCCGGAGGGATCACAGATACGCAGTATTTT.